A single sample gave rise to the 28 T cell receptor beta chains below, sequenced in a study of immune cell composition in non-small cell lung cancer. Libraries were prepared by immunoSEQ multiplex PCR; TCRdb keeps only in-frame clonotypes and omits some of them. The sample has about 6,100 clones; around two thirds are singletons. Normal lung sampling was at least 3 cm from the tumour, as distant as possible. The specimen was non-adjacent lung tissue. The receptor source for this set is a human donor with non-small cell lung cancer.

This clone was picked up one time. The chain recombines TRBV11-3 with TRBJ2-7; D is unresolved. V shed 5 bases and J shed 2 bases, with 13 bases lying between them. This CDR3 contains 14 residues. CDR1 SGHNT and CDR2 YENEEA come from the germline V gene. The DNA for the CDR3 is TGTGCCAGCAGCGCACTATTTGGAACCTACGAGCAGTACTTC. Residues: CASSALFGTYEQYF. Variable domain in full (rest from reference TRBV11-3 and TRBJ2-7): EAGVVQSPRYKIIEKKQPVAFWCNPISGHNTLYWYLQNLGQGPELLIRYENEEAVDDSQLPKDRFSAERLKGVDSTLKIQPAELGDSAVYLCASSALFGTYEQYFGPGTRLTVT.

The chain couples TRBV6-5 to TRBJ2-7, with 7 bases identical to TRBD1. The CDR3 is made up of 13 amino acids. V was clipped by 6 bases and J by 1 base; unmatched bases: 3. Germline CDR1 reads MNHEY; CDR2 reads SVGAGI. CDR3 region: CASRAGGSYEQYF. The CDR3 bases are TGTGCCAGCAGAGCAGGGGGATCCTACGAGCAGTACTTC.

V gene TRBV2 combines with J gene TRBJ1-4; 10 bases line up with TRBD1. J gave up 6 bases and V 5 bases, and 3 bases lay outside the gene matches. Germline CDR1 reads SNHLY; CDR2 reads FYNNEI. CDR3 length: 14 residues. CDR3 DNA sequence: TGTGCCAGCAGTTTGGACAGGGGGGATGAAAAACTGTTTTTT. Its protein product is CASSLDRGDEKLFF.

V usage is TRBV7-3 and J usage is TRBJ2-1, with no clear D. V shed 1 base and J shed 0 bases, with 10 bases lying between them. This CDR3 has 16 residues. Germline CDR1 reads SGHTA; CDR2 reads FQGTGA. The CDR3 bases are TGTGCCAGCAGCTTAAGTCCCCGGTTCTCCTACAATGAGCAGTTCTTC. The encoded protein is CASSLSPRFSYNEQFF.

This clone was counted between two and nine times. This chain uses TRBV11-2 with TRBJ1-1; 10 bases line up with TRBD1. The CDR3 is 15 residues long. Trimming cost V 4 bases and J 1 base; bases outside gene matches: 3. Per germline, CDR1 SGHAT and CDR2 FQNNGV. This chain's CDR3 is CASSWGTGENTEAFF. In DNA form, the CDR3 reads TGTGCCAGCAGCTGGGGGACAGGGGAGAACACTGAAGCTTTCTTT.

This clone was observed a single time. CDR3 sequence: CASSFPPLLGNTEAFF. CDR3 DNA sequence: TGTGCCAGCAGCTTTCCTCCACTTCTCGGGAACACTGAAGCTTTCTTT. The chain uses TRBV5-6 and TRBJ1-1; D unclear. The CDR3 runs to 16 residues. V lost 2 bases to trimming and J lost 1 base, with 15 bases between them. The germline V gene encodes CDR1 SGHDT and CDR2 YYEEEE.

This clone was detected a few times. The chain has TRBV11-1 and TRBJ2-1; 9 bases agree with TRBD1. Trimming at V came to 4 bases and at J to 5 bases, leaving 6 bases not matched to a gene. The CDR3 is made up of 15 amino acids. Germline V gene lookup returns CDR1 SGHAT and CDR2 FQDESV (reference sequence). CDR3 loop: CASSSGTGFDNEQFF. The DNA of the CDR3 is TGTGCCAGCAGCTCCGGGACAGGGTTCGACAATGAGCAGTTCTTC.

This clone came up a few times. CDR3: CASSGEGRGYEQYF. CDR3 sequence (DNA): TGTGCCAGCAGTGGGGAGGGCCGCGGCTACGAGCAGTACTTC. The V and J genes are TRBV25-1 and TRBJ2-7; 7 bases match TRBD2. This CDR3 contains 14 residues. With 4 bases clipped from V and 3 bases from J, the junction kept 6 bases outside the gene matches. Germline V gives CDR1 MGHDK, CDR2 SYGVNS.

Here the CDR3 DNA reads TGTGCCATCAGTGAGCCCCGACAGGGGCGCAATGAAAAACTGTTTTTT. The encoded protein is CAISEPRQGRNEKLFF. The V call is TRBV10-3, the J call TRBJ1-4, with 8 bases matching TRBD1. The CDR3 loop spans 16 amino acids. Germline V CDR1 and CDR2: ENHRY, SYGVKD. The J segment lost 5 bases and the V segment lost 2 bases, leaving 7 bases of the junction unmatched.

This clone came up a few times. The CDR3, as DNA: TGTGCCAGCAGCTTCTCAACAGGGGAATTACAAGAAGCTTTCTTT. This translates into CASSFSTGELQEAFF. V is TRBV5-5 and J is TRBJ1-1, with 7 bases fitting TRBD1. The CDR3 sequence is 15 residues long. Germline V lookup: CDR1 SGHKS, CDR2 YYEKEE (reference sequence). The V gene end was trimmed by 2 bases and the J gene end by 8 bases; junction bases not matched to a gene: 12.

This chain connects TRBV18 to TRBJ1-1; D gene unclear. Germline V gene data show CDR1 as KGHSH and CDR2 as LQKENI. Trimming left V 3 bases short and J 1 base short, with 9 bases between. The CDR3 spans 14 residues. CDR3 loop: CASSPESRNTEAFF. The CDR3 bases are TGTGCCAGCTCACCGGAGAGCCGGAACACTGAAGCTTTCTTT.

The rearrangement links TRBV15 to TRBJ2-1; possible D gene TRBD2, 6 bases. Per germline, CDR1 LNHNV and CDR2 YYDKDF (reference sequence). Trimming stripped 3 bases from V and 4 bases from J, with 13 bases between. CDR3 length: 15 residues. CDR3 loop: CATSSGTFGYNEQFF. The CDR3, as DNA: TGTGCCACCAGCAGCGGGACTTTTGGGTACAATGAGCAGTTCTTC.

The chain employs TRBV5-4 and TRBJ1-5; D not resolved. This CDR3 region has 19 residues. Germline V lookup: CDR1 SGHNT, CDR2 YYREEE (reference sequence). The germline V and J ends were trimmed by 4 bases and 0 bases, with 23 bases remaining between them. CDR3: CASSLPGYYLGSSNQPQHF. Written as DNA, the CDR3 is TGTGCCAGCAGCCTCCCCGGGTACTACCTCGGGAGTAGCAATCAGCCCCAGCATTTT.

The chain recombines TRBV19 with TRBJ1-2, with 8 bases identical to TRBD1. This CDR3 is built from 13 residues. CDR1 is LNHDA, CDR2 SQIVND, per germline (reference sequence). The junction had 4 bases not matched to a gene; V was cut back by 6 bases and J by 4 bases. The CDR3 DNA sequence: TGTGCCAGTAGGGACAGGGTCTTCTATGGCTACACCTTC. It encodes CASRDRVFYGYTF.

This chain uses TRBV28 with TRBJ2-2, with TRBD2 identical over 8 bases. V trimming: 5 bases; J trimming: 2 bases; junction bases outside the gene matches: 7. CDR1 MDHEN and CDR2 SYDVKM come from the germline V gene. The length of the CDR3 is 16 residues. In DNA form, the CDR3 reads TGTGCCAGCAGTACGACGGGGGGGACTAACACCGGGGAGCTGTTTTTT. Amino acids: CASSTTGGTNTGELFF.

The CDR3 nucleotides are TGTGCCAGCAGGTCCAGGGTTGGGGCGCGAGATGAGCAGTTCTTC. Encoded protein: CASRSRVGARDEQFF. The chain recombines TRBV7-2 with TRBJ2-1; D possibly corresponds to TRBD1 (5 bases). The CDR3 has 15 residues. The V gene lost 6 bases and the J gene lost 8 bases, with 20 bases spanning the gap. Per the germline V gene, CDR1 is SGHTA and CDR2 is FQGNSA.

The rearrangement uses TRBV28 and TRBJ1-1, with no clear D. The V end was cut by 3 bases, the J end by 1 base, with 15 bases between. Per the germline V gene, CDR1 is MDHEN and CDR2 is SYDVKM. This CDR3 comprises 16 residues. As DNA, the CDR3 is TGTGCCAGCAGTTTTCGAGGGTTACCATCGAACACTGAAGCTTTCTTT. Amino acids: CASSFRGLPSNTEAFF.

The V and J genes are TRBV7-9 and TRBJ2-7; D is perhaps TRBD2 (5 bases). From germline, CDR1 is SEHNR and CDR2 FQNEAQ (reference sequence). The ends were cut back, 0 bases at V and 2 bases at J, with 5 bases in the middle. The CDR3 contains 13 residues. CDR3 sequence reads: CASSLAGTYEQYF. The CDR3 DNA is TGTGCCAGCAGCTTAGCCGGGACCTACGAGCAGTACTTC.

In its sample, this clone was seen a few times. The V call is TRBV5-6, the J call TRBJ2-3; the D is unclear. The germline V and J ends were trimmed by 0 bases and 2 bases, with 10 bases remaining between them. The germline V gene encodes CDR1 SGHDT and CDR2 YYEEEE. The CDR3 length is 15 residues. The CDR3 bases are TGTGCCAGCAGCTTGGACAGCACCTACACAGATACGCAGTATTTT. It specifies CASSLDSTYTDTQYF.

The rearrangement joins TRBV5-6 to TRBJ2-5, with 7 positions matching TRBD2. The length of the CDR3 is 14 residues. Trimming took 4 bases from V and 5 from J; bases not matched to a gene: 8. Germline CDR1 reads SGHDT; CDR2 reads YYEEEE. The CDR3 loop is CASSKAGPGETQYF. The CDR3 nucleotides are TGTGCCAGCAGCAAAGCGGGGCCCGGGGAGACCCAGTACTTC.

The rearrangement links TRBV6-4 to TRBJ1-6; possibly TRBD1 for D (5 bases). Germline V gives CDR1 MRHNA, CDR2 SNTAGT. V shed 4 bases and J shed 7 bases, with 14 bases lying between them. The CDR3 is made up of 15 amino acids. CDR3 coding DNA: TGTGCCAGCAGTGTCGGGGGGGGTTCAAATTCACCCCTCCACTTT. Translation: CASSVGGGSNSPLHF.

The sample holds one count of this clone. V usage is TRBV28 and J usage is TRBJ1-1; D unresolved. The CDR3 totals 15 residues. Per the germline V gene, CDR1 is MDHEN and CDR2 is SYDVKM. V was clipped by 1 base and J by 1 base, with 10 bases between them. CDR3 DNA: TGTGCCAGCAGTTTATCGTGGCCGCCGAACACTGAAGCTTTCTTT. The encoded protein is CASSLSWPPNTEAFF.

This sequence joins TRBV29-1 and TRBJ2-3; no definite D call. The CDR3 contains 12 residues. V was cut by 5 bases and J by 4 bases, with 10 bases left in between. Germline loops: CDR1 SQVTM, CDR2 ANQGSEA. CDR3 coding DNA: TGCAGCGTTATAGTGTTATCAGATACGCAGTATTTT. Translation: CSVIVLSDTQYF.

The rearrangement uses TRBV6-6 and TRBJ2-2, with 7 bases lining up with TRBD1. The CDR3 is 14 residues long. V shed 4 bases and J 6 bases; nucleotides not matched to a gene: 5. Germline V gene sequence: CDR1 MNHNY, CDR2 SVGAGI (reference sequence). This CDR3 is CASSSRGPAGELFF. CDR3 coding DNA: TGTGCCAGCAGTTCAAGGGGGCCCGCCGGGGAGCTGTTTTTT.

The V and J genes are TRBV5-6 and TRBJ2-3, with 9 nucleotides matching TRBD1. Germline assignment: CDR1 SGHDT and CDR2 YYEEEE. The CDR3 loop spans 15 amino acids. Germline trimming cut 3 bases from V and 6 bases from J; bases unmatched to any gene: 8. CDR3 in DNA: TGTGCCAGCAGCTCCGGACAGGGGAGGGGGGATACGCAGTATTTT. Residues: CASSSGQGRGDTQYF. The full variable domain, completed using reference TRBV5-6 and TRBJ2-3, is DAGVTQSPTHLIKTRGQQVTLRCSPKSGHDTVSWYQQALGQGPQFIFQYYEEEERQRGNFPDRFSGHQFPNYSSELNVNALLLGDSALYLCASSSGQGRGDTQYFGPGTRLTVL.

The CDR3 nucleotides are TGCGCCAGCAGCCAATCCGGGACACGAGAGAATAGCAATCAGCCCCAGCATTTT. Protein: CASSQSGTRENSNQPQHF. The J gene is TRBJ1-5, the V gene TRBV4-1, with D tentatively TRBD1 (6 bases). This CDR3 is 18 amino acids long. Per the germline V gene, CDR1 is MGHRA and CDR2 is YSYEKL. Trimming took off 2 bases at V and 0 bases at J, with 17 bases between the two ends.

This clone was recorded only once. CDR3 in amino acids: CASSPGTSGEETQYF. The CDR3 DNA sequence: TGCGCCAGCAGCCCGGGGACATCAGGAGAAGAGACCCAGTACTTC. This chain links TRBV5-1 with TRBJ2-5; D might be TRBD1 (6 bases). Germline loops: CDR1 SGHRS, CDR2 YFSETQ. This CDR3 is 15 amino acids long. Trimming cost V 4 bases and J 3 bases, with 16 bases left between them. The whole variable domain, filled in from reference TRBV5-1 and TRBJ2-5, reads KAGVTQTPRYLIKTRGQQVTLSCSPISGHRSVSWYQQTPGQGLQFLFEYFSETQRNKGNFPGRFSGRQFSNSRSEMNVSTLELGDSALYLCASSPGTSGEETQYFGPGTRLLVL.

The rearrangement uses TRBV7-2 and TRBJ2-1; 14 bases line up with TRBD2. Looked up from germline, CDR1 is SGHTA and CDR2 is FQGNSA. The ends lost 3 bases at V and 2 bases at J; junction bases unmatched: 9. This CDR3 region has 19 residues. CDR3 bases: TGTGCCAGCAGCTTCCCCGGGACTAGCGGGGGCCGGACCTACAATGAGCAGTTCTTC. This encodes CASSFPGTSGGRTYNEQFF. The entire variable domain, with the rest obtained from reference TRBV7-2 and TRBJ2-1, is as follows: GAGVSQSPSNKVTEKGKDVELRCDPISGHTALYWYRQSLGQGLEFLIYFQGNSAPDKSGLPSDRFSAERTGGSVSTLTIQRTQQEDSAVYLCASSFPGTSGGRTYNEQFFGPGTRLTVL.